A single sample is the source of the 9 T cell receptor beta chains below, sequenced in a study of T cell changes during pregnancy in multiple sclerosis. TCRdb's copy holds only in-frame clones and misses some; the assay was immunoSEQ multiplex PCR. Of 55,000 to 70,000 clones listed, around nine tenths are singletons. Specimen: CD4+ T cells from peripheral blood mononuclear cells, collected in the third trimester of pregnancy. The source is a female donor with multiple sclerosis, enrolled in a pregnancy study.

DNA of the CDR3: TGCGCCAGCAGCCAAGATCCCCAGCGGGCCGGGGGCGGGGAGCTGTTTTTT. It yields the protein CASSQDPQRAGGGELFF. V is TRBV4-1 and J is TRBJ2-2, with D possibly matching TRBD2 (6 bases). The CDR3 is 17 amino acids. V lost 0 bases and J 7 bases, leaving 18 bases between the germline ends. Germline V CDR1 and CDR2: MGHRA, YSYEKL.

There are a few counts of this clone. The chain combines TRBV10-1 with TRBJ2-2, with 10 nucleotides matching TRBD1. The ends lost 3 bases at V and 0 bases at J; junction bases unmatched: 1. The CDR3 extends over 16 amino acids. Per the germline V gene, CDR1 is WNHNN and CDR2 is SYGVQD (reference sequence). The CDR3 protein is CASSDGTGANTGELFF. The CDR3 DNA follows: TGCGCCAGCAGTGATGGGACAGGGGCGAACACCGGGGAGCTGTTTTTT.

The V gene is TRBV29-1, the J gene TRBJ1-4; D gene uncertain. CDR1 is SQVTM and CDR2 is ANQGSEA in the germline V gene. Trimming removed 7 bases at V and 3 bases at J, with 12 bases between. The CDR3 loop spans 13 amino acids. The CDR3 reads CSARGRANEKLFF. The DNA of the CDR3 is TGCAGCGCCCGAGGGCGAGCTAATGAAAAACTGTTTTTT.

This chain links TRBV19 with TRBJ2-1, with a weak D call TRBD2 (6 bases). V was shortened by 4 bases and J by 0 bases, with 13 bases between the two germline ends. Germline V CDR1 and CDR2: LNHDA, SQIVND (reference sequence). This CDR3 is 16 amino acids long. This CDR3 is CASSTPGRSSYNEQFF. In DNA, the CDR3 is TGTGCCAGTAGTACCCCAGGGAGGAGCTCCTACAATGAGCAGTTCTTC.

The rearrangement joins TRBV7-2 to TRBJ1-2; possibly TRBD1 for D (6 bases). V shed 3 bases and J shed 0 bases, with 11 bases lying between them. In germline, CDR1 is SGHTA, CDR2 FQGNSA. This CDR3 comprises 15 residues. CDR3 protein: CASSFSDRPNYGYTF. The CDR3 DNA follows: TGTGCCAGCAGCTTTTCAGACAGGCCTAACTATGGCTACACCTTC. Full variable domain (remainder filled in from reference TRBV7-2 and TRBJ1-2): GAGVSQSPSNKVTEKGKDVELRCDPISGHTALYWYRQSLGQGLEFLIYFQGNSAPDKSGLPSDRFSAERTGGSVSTLTIQRTQQEDSAVYLCASSFSDRPNYGYTFGSGTRLTVV.

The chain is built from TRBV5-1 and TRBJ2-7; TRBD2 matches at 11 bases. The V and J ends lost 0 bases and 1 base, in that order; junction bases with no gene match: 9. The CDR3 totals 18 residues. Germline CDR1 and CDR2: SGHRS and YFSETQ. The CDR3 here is CASSLGAQLAGESYEQYF. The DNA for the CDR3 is TGCGCCAGCAGCTTGGGGGCGCAACTAGCGGGAGAATCCTACGAGCAGTACTTC. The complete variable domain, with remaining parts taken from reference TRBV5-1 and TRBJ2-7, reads KAGVTQTPRYLIKTRGQQVTLSCSPISGHRSVSWYQQTPGQGLQFLFEYFSETQRNKGNFPGRFSGRQFSNSRSEMNVSTLELGDSALYLCASSLGAQLAGESYEQYFGPGTRLTVT.

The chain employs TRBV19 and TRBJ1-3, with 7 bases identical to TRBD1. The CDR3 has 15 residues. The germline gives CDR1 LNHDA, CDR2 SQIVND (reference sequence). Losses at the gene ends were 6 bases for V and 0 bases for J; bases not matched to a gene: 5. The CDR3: CASRWGQSSGNTIYF. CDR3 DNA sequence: TGTGCCAGTAGATGGGGACAGAGCTCTGGAAACACCATATATTTT.

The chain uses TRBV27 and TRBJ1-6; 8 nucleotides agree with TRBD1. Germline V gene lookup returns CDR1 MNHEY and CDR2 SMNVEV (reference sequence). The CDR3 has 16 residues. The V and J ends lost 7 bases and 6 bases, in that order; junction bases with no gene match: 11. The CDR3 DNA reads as TGTGCCAGCAAGGTACAGGGGGTTACCTTTAATTCACCCCTCCACTTT. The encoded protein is CASKVQGVTFNSPLHF.

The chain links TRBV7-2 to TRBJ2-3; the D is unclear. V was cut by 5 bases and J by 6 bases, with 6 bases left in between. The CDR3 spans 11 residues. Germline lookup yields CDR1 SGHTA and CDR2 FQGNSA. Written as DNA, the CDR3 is TGTGCCAGCAGCACTCTGGATACGCAGTATTTT. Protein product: CASSTLDTQYF.